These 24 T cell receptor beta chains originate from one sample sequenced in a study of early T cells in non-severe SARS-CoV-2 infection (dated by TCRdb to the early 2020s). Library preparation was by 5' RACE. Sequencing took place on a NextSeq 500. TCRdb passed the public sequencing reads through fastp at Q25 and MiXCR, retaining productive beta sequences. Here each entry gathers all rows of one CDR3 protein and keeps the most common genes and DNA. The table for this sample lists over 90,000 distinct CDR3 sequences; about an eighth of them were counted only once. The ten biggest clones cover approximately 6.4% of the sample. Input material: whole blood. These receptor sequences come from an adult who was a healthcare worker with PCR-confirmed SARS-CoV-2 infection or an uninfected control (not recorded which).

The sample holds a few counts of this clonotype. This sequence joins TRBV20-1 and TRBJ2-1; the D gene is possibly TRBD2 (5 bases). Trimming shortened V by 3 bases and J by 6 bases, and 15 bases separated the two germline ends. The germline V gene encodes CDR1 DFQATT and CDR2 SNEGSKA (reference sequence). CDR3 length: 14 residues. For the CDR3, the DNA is TGCAGTGCTAGCCCGGGAACCCGTGTCAATGAGCAGTTCTTC. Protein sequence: CSASPGTRVNEQFF.

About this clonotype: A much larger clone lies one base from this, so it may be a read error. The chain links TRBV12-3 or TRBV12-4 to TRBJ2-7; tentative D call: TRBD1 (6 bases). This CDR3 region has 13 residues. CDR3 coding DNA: TGTGCCAGCAGCCGTGGACAGCTCTACGGGCAGTACTTC. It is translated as CASSRGQLYGQYF.

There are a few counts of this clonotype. The CDR3 region is CSVKAGKRGDTQYF. CDR3 DNA: TGCAGCGTAAAAGCGGGCAAAAGGGGGGATACGCAGTATTTT. The gene calls are TRBV29-1 and TRBJ2-3, with D possibly being TRBD1 or TRBD2 (6 bases each). From germline, CDR1 is SQVTM and CDR2 ANQGSEA. The CDR3 covers 14 residues. The ends were cut back, 6 bases at V and 6 bases at J, with 19 bases in the middle.

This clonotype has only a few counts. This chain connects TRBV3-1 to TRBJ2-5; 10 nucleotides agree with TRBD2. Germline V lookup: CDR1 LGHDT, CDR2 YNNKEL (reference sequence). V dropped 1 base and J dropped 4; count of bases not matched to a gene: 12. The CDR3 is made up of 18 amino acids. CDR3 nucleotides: TGTGCCAGCAGCCAAGGAGTGGGGGCTAGCGGGAGCCCAGAGACCCAGTACTTC. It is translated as CASSQGVGASGSPETQYF.

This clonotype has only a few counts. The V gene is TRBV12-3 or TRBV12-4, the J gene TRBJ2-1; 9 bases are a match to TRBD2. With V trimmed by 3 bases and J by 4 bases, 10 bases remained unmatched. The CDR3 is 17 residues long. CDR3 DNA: TGTGCCAGCAGTTTCGGTACCTGGCTAGCGGGATACAATGAGCAGTTCTTC. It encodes CASSFGTWLAGYNEQFF.

The chain's CDR3 is CASSLGLAHPTF. As DNA, the CDR3 is TGTGCCAGCAGTTTAGGACTTGCCCATCCGACTTTC. The V and J genes are TRBV27 and TRBJ2-6; weak D call: TRBD2 (5 bases). Germline V gene sequence: CDR1 MNHEY, CDR2 SMNVEV (reference sequence). Between the trimmed V and J ends, which lost 2 bases and 18 bases, there was a span of 14 bases. The CDR3 loop spans 12 amino acids.

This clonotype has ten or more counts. The CDR3 DNA sequence: TGTGCCAGCAGCTTAGGCCTCCAAGAGACCCAGTACTTC. This codes for CASSLGLQETQYF. V gene TRBV7-9 combines with J gene TRBJ2-5; no clear D. Germline-derived CDR1 and CDR2 are SEHNR and FQNEAQ (reference sequence). V shed 1 base and J shed 1 base, with 4 bases lying between them. The CDR3 contains 13 residues.

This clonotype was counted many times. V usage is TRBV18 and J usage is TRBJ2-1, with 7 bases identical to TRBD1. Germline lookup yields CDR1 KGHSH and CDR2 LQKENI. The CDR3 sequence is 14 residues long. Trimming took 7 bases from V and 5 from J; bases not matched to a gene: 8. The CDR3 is CASLKGAEDNEQFF. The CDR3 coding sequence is TGTGCCAGCTTAAAGGGGGCTGAGGACAATGAGCAGTTCTTC.

CDR3 in amino acids: CASSQQGLRPEAFF. Here the CDR3 DNA reads TGCGCCAGCAGCCAGCAGGGACTGCGGCCTGAAGCTTTCTTT. V gene TRBV5-1 combines with J gene TRBJ1-1; tentative D call: TRBD1 (5 bases). CDR1 is SGHRS and CDR2 is YFSETQ in the germline V gene. This CDR3 comprises 14 residues. With 4 bases removed from V and 6 bases from J, the gap between germline ends came to 16 bases. The entire variable domain, with the rest obtained from reference TRBV5-1 and TRBJ1-1, is as follows: KAGVTQTPRYLIKTRGQQVTLSCSPISGHRSVSWYQQTPGQGLQFLFEYFSETQRNKGNFPGRFSGRQFSNSRSEMNVSTLELGDSALYLCASSQQGLRPEAFFGQGTRLTVV.

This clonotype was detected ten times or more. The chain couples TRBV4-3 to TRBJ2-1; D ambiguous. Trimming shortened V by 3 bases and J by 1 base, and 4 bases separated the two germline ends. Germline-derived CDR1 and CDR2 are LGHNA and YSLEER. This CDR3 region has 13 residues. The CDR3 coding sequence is TGCGCCAGCAGCCATCGATCCTACAATGAGCAGTTCTTC. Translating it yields CASSHRSYNEQFF.

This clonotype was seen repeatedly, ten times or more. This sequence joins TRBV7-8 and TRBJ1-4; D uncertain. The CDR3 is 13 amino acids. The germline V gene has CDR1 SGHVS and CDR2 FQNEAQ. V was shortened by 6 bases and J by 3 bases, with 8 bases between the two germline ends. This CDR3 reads CASSIYANEKLFF. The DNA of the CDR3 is TGTGCCAGCAGTATCTACGCTAATGAAAAACTGTTTTTT.

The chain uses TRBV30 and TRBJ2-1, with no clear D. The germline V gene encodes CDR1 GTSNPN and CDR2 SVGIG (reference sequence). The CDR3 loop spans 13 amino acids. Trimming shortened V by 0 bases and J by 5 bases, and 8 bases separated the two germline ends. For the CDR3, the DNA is TGTGCCTGGAGTGTACGGCTACACAATGAGCAGTTCTTC. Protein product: CAWSVRLHNEQFF.

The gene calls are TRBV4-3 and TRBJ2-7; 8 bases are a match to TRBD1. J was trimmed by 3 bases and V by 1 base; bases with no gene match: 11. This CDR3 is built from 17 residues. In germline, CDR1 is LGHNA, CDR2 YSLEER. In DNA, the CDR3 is TGCGCCAGCAGCCAAGGGATGTCGGGACAGGTAAACTACGAGCAGTACTTC. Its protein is CASSQGMSGQVNYEQYF.

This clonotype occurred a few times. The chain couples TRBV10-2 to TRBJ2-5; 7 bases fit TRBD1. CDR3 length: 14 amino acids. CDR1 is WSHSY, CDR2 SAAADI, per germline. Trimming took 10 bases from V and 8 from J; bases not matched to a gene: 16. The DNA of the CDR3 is TGCGCCACCGAAAAACAGGGGACACTAGAAACCCAGTACTTC. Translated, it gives CATEKQGTLETQYF.

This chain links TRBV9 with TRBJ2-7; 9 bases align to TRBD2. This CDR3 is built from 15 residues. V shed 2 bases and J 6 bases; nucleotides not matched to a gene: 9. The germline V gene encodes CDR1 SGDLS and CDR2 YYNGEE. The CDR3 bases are TGTGCCAGCAGCGTGGGACTAGCAGGGGCCCTCGAGCAGTACTTC. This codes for CASSVGLAGALEQYF.

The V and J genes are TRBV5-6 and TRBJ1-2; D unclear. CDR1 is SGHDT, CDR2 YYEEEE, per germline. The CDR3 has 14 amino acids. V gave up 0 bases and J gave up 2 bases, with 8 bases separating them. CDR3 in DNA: TGTGCCAGCAGCTTGGGACCGCTGAACTATGGCTACACCTTC. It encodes CASSLGPLNYGYTF.

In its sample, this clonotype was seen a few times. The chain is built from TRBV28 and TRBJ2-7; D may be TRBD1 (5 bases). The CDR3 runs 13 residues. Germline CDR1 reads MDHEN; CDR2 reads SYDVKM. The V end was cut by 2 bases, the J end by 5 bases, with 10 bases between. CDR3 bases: TGTGCCAGCAGTTTAGGGGCAGGGAACGAGCAGTACTTC. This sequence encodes CASSLGAGNEQYF.

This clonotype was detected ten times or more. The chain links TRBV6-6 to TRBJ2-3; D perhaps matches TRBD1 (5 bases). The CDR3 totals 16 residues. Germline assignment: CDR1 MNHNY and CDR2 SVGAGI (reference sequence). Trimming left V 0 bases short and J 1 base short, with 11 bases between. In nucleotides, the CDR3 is TGTGCCAGCAGTTACTCGTTTGCCAGGGGCACAGATACGCAGTATTTT. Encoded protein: CASSYSFARGTDTQYF.

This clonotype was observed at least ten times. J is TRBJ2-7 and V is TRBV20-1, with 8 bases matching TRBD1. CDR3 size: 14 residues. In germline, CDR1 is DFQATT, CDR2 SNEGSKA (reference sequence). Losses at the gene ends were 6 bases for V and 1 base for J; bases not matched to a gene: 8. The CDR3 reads CSADRGSESYEQYF. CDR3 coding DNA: TGCAGTGCAGACAGGGGAAGTGAATCCTACGAGCAGTACTTC.

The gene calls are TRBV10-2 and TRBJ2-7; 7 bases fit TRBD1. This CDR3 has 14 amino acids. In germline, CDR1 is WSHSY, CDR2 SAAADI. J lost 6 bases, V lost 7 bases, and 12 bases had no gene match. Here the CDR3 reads CASIMGQGVSEQYF. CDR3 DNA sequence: TGCGCCAGCATTATGGGGCAGGGGGTCAGCGAGCAGTACTTC.

CDR3 amino acids: CASSLGRPTATEAFF. The CDR3 region has the DNA TGTGCCAGCAGCTTGGGCAGGCCTACCGCCACTGAAGCTTTCTTT. The rearrangement uses TRBV7-6 and TRBJ1-1; D call uncertain. Germline V gene data show CDR1 as SGHVS and CDR2 as FNYEAQ. The CDR3 has 15 amino acids. V lost 3 bases to trimming and J lost 4 bases, with 15 bases between them.

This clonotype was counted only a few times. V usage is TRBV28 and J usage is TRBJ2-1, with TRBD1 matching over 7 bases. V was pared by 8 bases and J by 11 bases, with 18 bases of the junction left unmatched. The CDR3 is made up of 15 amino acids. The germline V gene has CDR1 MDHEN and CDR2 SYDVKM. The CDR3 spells CASRPLGQGVIKQFF. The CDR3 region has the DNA TGTGCCAGCCGCCCCCTTGGGCAGGGGGTAATCAAGCAGTTCTTC.

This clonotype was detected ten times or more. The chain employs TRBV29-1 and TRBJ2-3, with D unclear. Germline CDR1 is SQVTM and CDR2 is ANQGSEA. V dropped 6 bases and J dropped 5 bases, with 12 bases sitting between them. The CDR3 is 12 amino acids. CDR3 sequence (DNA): TGCAGCGTGACCGGGTCGGTAGATACGCAGTATTTT. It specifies CSVTGSVDTQYF.

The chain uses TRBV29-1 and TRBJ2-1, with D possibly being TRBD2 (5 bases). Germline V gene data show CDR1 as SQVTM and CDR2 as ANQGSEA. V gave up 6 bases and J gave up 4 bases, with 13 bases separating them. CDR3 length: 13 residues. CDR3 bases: TGCAGCGTGACGTTGGGAGCTTACAATGAGCAGTTCTTC. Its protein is CSVTLGAYNEQFF.